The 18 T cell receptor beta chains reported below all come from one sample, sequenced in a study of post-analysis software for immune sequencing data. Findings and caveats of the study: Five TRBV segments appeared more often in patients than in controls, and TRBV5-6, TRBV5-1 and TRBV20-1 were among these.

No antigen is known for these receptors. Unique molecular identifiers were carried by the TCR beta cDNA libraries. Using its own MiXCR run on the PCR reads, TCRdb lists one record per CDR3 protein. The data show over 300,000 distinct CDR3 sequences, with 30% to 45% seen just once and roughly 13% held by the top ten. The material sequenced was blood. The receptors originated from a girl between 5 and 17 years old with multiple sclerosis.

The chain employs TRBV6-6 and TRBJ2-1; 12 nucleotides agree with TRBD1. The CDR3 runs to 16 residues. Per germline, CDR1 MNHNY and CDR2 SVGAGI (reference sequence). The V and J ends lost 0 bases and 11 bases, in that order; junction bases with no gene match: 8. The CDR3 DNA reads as TGTGCCAGCAGTTACTCGGGACAGGGGGCGGATAGGAAGCAGTTCTTC. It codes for CASSYSGQGADRKQFF.

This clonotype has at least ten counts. Here the CDR3 reads CSVGDKDLYGYTF. CDR3 DNA: TGCAGCGTGGGGGACAAGGACCTCTATGGCTACACCTTC. The V gene is TRBV29-1, the J gene TRBJ1-2, with a possible D match to TRBD1 (6 bases). Germline-derived CDR1 and CDR2 are SQVTM and ANQGSEA. V was trimmed by 6 bases and J by 4 bases, leaving 15 bases between them. The CDR3 spans 13 residues.

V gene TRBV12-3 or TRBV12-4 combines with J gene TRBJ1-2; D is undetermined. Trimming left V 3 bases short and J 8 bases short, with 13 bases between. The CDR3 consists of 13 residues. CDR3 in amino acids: CASSFSGGEGYTF. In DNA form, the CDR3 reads TGTGCCAGCAGTTTCTCGGGCGGAGAAGGCTACACCTTC.

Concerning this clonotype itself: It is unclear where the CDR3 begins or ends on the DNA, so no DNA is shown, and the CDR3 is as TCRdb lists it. CDR3 loop: CASSEGGLRQHF. This sequence joins TRBV19 and TRBJ1-5; TRBD1 was called by the table and not checked on the DNA. The CDR3 adds up to 12 amino acids, both ends counted. The germline gives CDR1 LNHDA, CDR2 SQIVND (reference sequence).

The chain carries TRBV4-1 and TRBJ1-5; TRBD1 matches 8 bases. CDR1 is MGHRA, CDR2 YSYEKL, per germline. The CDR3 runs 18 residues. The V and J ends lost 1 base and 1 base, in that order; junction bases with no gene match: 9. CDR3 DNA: TGCGCCAGCAGCCAAGGAGACAGGGGCCGTTGGAGCAATCAGCCCCAGCATTTT. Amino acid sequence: CASSQGDRGRWSNQPQHF.

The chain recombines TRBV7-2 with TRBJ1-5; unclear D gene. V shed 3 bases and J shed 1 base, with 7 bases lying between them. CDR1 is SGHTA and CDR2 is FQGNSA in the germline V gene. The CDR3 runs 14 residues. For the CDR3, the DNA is TGTGCCAGCAGCTTTTGGCAGAGCAATCAGCCCCAGCATTTT. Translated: CASSFWQSNQPQHF.

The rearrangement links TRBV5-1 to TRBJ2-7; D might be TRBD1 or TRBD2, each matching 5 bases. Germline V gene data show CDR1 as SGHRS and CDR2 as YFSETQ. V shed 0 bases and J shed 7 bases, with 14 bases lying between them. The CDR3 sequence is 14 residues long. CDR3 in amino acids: CASSLAGAFAEQYF. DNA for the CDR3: TGCGCCAGCAGCTTGGCCGGGGCCTTCGCGGAGCAGTACTTC.

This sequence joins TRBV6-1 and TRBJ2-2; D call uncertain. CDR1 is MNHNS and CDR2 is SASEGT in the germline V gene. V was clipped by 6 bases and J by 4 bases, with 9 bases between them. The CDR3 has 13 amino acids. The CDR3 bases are TGTGCCAGCAGGCTTGGTGCCACCGGGGAGCTGTTTTTT. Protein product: CASRLGATGELFF.

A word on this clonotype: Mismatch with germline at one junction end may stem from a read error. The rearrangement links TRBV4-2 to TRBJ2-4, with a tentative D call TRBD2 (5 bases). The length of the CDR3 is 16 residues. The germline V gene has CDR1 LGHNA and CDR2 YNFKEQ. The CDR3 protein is CASSQARAGAENIQYF. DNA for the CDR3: TGTGCCAGCAGCCAAGCGAGGGCAGGAGCCGAAAACATTCAGTACTTC.

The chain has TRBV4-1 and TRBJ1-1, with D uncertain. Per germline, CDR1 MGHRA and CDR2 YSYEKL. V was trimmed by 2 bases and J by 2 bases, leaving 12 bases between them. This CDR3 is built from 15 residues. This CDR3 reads CASSQSLGGNTEAFF. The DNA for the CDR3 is TGCGCCAGCAGCCAAAGCCTGGGCGGAAACACTGAAGCTTTCTTT.

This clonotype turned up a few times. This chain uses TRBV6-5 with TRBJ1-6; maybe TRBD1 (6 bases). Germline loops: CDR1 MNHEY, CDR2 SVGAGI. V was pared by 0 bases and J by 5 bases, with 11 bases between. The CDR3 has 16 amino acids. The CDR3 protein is CASSYSAAGDNSPLHF. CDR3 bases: TGTGCCAGCAGTTACTCAGCGGCAGGGGATAATTCACCCCTCCACTTT.

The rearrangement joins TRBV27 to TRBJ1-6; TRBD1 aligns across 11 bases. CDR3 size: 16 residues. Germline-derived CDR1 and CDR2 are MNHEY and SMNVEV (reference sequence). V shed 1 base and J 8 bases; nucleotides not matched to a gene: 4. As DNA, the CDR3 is TGTGCCAGCAGTTTATGGACAGGGGGCTACGATTCACCCCTCCACTTT. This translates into CASSLWTGGYDSPLHF.

For the CDR3, the DNA is TGTGCCAGCGGTGTGGGACAGGGGTCCTACAATGAGCAGTTCTTC. Protein: CASGVGQGSYNEQFF. The chain employs TRBV12-3 or TRBV12-4 and TRBJ2-1, with 10 nucleotides matching TRBD1. V gave up 8 bases and J gave up 1 base; unmatched junction bases: 5. This CDR3 is 15 amino acids long.

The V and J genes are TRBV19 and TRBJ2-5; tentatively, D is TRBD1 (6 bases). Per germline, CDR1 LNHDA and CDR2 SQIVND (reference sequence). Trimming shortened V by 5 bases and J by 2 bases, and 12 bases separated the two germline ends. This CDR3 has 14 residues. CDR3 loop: CASSVTGIQETQYF. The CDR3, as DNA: TGTGCCAGTAGTGTCACAGGGATACAAGAGACCCAGTACTTC.

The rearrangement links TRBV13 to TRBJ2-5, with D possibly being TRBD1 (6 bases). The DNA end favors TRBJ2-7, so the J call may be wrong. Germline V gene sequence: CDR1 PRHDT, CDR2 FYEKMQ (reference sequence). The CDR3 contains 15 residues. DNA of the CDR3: TGTGCCAGCAGCTTAGGCAGGACAGCGTACTACGAGCAGTACTTC. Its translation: CASSLGRTAYYEQYF.

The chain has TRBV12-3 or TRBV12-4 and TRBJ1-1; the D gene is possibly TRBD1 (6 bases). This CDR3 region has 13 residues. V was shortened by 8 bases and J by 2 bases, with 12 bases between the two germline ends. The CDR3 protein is CASAEQGNTEAFF. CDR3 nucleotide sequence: TGTGCCAGCGCCGAACAGGGAAACACTGAAGCTTTCTTT.

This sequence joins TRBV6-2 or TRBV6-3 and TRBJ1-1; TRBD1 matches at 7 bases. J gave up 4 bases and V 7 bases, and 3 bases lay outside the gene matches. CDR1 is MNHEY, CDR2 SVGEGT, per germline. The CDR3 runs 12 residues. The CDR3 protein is CASNQGVTEAFF. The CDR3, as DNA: TGTGCCAGCAACCAGGGGGTCACTGAAGCTTTCTTT.

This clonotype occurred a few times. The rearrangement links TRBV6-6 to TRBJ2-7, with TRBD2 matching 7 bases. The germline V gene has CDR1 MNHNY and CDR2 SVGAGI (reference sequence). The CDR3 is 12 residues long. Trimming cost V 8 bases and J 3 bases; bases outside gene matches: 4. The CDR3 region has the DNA TGTGCCAGCGGGGGGGACTACTACGAGCAGTACTTC. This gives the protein CASGGDYYEQYF.